These T cell receptor beta chains were read from a single sample in a study of T cells in Graves' hyperthyroidism and ophthalmopathy. TCRdb called the multiplex PCR reads again in MiXCR, with one record for every CDR3 protein. Of around 600,000 distinct CDR3 sequences listed, 12% to 15% are singletons. The sequencing sample was made of blood. These receptors originate from a woman younger than 30 with Graves' ophthalmopathy. The CDR3 runs from the conserved cysteine through the conserved F or W. D genes are given only for firm matches. Part of the rows lack a size; the others show once, few, many or a class for expanded clones.

D gene: TRBD2; clone size: many; V gene: TRBV7-3; J gene: TRBJ2-7; CDR3 length: 15; CDR3 DNA: TGTGCCAGCAGCCAACTAGCGGGACATCCCTACGAGCAGTACTTC; CDR3 protein: CASSQLAGHPYEQYF
D gene: TRBD2; clone size: NA; V gene: TRBV19; J gene: TRBJ2-1; CDR3 length: 16; CDR3 DNA: TGTGCCAGTAGTACTACTCATTTAATTAGCGGGGCCGAGCAGTTCTTC; CDR3 protein: CASSTTHLISGAEQFF
D gene: TRBD2; clone size: many; V gene: TRBV10-2; J gene: TRBJ2-5; CDR3 length: 16; CDR3 DNA: TGCGCCAGCAGTGACAGGAGCGGGAGGGACCAAGAGACCCAGTACTTC; CDR3 protein: CASSDRSGRDQETQYF
D gene: NA; clone size: NA; V gene: TRBV27; J gene: TRBJ2-3; CDR3 length: 15; CDR3 DNA: TGTGCCAGCAGTTCCCCCTGGGGGAGCACAGATACGCAGTATTTT; CDR3 protein: CASSSPWGSTDTQYF
D gene: TRBD2; clone size: many; V gene: TRBV30; J gene: TRBJ2-1; CDR3 length: 15; CDR3 DNA: TGTGCCTGCCCCGGCGCCAGCGGGAGAGGCAATGAGCAGTTCTTC; CDR3 protein: CACPGASGRGNEQFF
D gene: NA; clone size: many; V gene: TRBV28; J gene: TRBJ2-7; CDR3 length: 13; CDR3 DNA: TGTGCCAGCAGCACGCGGGACAACTACGAGCAGTACTTC; CDR3 protein: CASSTRDNYEQYF
D gene: NA; clone size: many; V gene: TRBV20-1; J gene: TRBJ1-5; CDR3 length: 12; CDR3 DNA: TGCAGTGCTAGATGGCTTGGTCAGCCCCAGCATTTT; CDR3 protein: CSARWLGQPQHF
D gene: TRBD2; clone size: NA; V gene: TRBV19; J gene: TRBJ2-2; CDR3 length: 17; CDR3 DNA: TGTGCCAGTAGTATGTTGGGGCTAGCGGTCGTCACCGGGGAGCTGTTTTTT; CDR3 protein: CASSMLGLAVVTGELFF
D gene: TRBD1; clone size: many; V gene: TRBV20-1; J gene: TRBJ2-5; CDR3 length: 13; CDR3 DNA: TGCAGTGCACCCCGGACAGGTCAAGAGACCCAGTACTTC; CDR3 protein: CSAPRTGQETQYF
D gene: NA; clone size: few; V gene: TRBV20-1; J gene: TRBJ2-7; CDR3 length: 13; CDR3 DNA: TGCAGTGCTCCCTGGGGTCTGAACTACGAGCAGTACTTC; CDR3 protein: CSAPWGLNYEQYF
D gene: TRBD1; clone size: many; V gene: TRBV28; J gene: TRBJ1-5; CDR3 length: 17; CDR3 DNA: TGTGCCAGCAGTCTGTGGACAGGGGACCCTCCGAGACAGCCCCAGCATTTT; CDR3 protein: CASSLWTGDPPRQPQHF
D gene: NA; clone size: few; V gene: TRBV6-1; J gene: TRBJ2-7; CDR3 length: 14; CDR3 DNA: TGTGCCAGCAGTCCACTTATGAGGGGGAACGAGCAGTACTTC; CDR3 protein: CASSPLMRGNEQYF
D gene: NA; clone size: many; V gene: TRBV3-1; J gene: TRBJ1-1; CDR3 length: 16; CDR3 DNA: TGTGCCAGCAGCCAAGATTGGGGGACGGCGAACACTGAAGCTTTCTTT; CDR3 protein: CASSQDWGTANTEAFF
D gene: NA; clone size: many; V gene: TRBV27; J gene: TRBJ2-1; CDR3 length: 15; CDR3 DNA: TGTGCCAGCTTTATAGCGGCTTTCTCCTACAATGAGCAGTTCTTC; CDR3 protein: CASFIAAFSYNEQFF
D gene: TRBD2; clone size: NA; V gene: TRBV30; J gene: TRBJ2-1; CDR3 length: 18; CDR3 DNA: TGTGCCTGGAGTGTATGGGCTAGCGGGAGTGTCTCCTACAATGAGCAGTTCTTC; CDR3 protein: CAWSVWASGSVSYNEQFF
D gene: NA; clone size: many; V gene: TRBV12-3/TRBV12-4; J gene: TRBJ1-2; CDR3 length: 16; CDR3 DNA: TGTGCCAGCAGTTTTTTGACAGCCTCCAGCTCCTATGGCTACACCTTC; CDR3 protein: CASSFLTASSSYGYTF
D gene: NA; clone size: many; V gene: TRBV27; J gene: TRBJ2-1; CDR3 length: 13; CDR3 DNA: TGTGCCACCGGCCCCCCCTCCTACAATGAGCAGTTCTTC; CDR3 protein: CATGPPSYNEQFF
D gene: NA; clone size: many; V gene: TRBV6-1; J gene: TRBJ2-7; CDR3 length: 18; CDR3 DNA: TGTGCCAGCAGTTATAATTATGAGGCGACAGGCCCATCCTACGAGCAGTACTTC; CDR3 protein: CASSYNYEATGPSYEQYF
D gene: TRBD2; clone size: many; V gene: TRBV12-3/TRBV12-4; J gene: TRBJ2-3; CDR3 length: 19; CDR3 DNA: TGTGCCAGCAGTCCCTTCCTAAAACTAGCGGGAGATGATGAAGATACGCAGTATTTT; CDR3 protein: CASSPFLKLAGDDEDTQYF
D gene: NA; clone size: once; V gene: TRBV29-1; J gene: TRBJ2-1; CDR3 length: 11; CDR3 DNA: TGCGGCGTTGTAGACGATCGAGAGCAGTTCTTC; CDR3 protein: CGVVDDREQFF
D gene: NA; clone size: many; V gene: TRBV20-1; J gene: TRBJ2-2; CDR3 length: 14; CDR3 DNA: TGCAGCGCCAATAAATACGCGAACACCGGGGAGCTGTTTTTT; CDR3 protein: CSANKYANTGELFF
D gene: NA; clone size: NA; V gene: TRBV10-3; J gene: TRBJ2-7; CDR3 length: 11; CDR3 DNA: TGTGCCATCAGTCAGACCTACGAGCAGTACTTC; CDR3 protein: CAISQTYEQYF
D gene: NA; clone size: few; V gene: TRBV5-5; J gene: TRBJ1-5; CDR3 length: 15; CDR3 DNA: TGTGCCAGCAGTCCGAGGGGGGCGGGCGGTCAGCCCCAGCATTTT; CDR3 protein: CASSPRGAGGQPQHF
D gene: NA; clone size: many; V gene: TRBV7-9; J gene: TRBJ1-3; CDR3 length: 14; CDR3 DNA: TGTGCCAGCAGCTCCCCAGAGACTTGGTACACCATATATTTT; CDR3 protein: CASSSPETWYTIYF
D gene: NA; clone size: many; V gene: TRBV29-1; J gene: TRBJ2-7; CDR3 length: 13; CDR3 DNA: TGCAGCGTTGGGGGGGCCAGATCCTACGAGCAGTACTTC; CDR3 protein: CSVGGARSYEQYF
D gene: TRBD1; clone size: NA; V gene: TRBV2; J gene: TRBJ2-3; CDR3 length: 15; CDR3 DNA: TGTGCCAGCAGTGCCGGGACAGCGTCCACAGATACGCAGTATTTT; CDR3 protein: CASSAGTASTDTQYF
D gene: NA; clone size: NA; V gene: TRBV4-1; J gene: TRBJ1-1; CDR3 length: 18; CDR3 DNA: TGCGCCAGCAGCCAAGGCCCCCCCATGCCAGGTTGGAACACTGAAGCTTTCTTT; CDR3 protein: CASSQGPPMPGWNTEAFF
D gene: TRBD1; clone size: NA; V gene: TRBV7-9; J gene: TRBJ1-1; CDR3 length: 19; CDR3 DNA: TGTGCCAGCAGCTTAAGTCGCTTTCGGGACAGTTCCATGAACACTGAAGCTTTCTTT; CDR3 protein: CASSLSRFRDSSMNTEAFF
D gene: NA; clone size: many; V gene: TRBV12-3/TRBV12-4; J gene: TRBJ1-2; CDR3 length: 13; CDR3 DNA: TGTGCCAGCAGTTCCGCAGAATACTATGGCTACACCTTC; CDR3 protein: CASSSAEYYGYTF